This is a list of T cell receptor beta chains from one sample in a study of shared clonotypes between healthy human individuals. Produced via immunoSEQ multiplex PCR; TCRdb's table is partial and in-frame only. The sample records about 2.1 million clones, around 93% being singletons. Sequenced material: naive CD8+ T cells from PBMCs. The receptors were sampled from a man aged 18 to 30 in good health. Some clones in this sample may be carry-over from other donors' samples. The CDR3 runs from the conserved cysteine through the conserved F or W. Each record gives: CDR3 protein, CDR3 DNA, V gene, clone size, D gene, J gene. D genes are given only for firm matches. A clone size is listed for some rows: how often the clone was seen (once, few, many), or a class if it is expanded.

CASRAGVAGGPDTDTQYF,TGTGCCAGCAGGGCAGGGGTAGCGGGAGGACCTGACACAGATACGCAGTATTTT,TRBV2,-,TRBD2,TRBJ2-3
CAWSVWGQETQYF,TGTGCCTGGAGTGTATGGGGGCAAGAGACCCAGTACTTC,TRBV30,-,-,TRBJ2-5
CASSHRGGKEETQYF,TGTGCCAGCAGCCACCGCGGGGGGAAAGAAGAGACCCAGTACTTC,TRBV14,-,TRBD2,TRBJ2-5
CASSRPGQEETQYF,TGTGCCAGCAGCCGCCCCGGACAGGAAGAGACCCAGTACTTC,TRBV7-9,-,TRBD1,TRBJ2-5
CASSLAPGGEQYF,TGTGCCAGCAGCTTAGCGCCGGGAGGAGAGCAGTACTTC,TRBV7-6,-,TRBD2,TRBJ2-7
CASSAQASSGINEQFF,TGTGCCAGCAGCGCGCAGGCCTCTAGCGGGATCAATGAGCAGTTCTTC,TRBV21-1,-,-,TRBJ2-1
CASRPGQGAREQYF,TGTGCCAGCAGACCGGGACAGGGGGCGCGTGAGCAGTACTTC,TRBV27,-,TRBD1,TRBJ2-7
CASSHGTENTEAFF,TGCGCCAGCAGCCACGGGACAGAGAACACTGAAGCTTTCTTT,TRBV4-3,once,TRBD1,TRBJ1-1
CASSLSGPHNEQFF,TGTGCCAGCAGCTTGTCGGGCCCCCACAATGAGCAGTTCTTC,TRBV7-7,-,-,TRBJ2-1
CASSDRVTEAFF,TGTGCCAGCAGCGACAGAGTCACTGAAGCTTTCTTT,TRBV5-4,-,-,TRBJ1-1
CASSLGDRGPEAFF,TGTGCCAGCAGCTTAGGGGACAGGGGCCCTGAAGCTTTCTTT,TRBV7-8,-,TRBD1,TRBJ1-1
CASSLMRGSEFVEETQYF,TGTGCCAGCAGTTTAATGCGCGGGAGCGAGTTTGTGGAAGAGACCCAGTACTTC,TRBV28,-,TRBD2,TRBJ2-5
CASSDRTGTELFF,TGTGCCAGCAGCGATCGGACAGGGACGGAACTGTTTTTT,TRBV9,-,TRBD1,TRBJ1-4
CSVVGQILAKNIQYF,TGCAGCGTTGTTGGACAGATACTAGCCAAAAACATTCAGTACTTC,TRBV29-1,-,-,TRBJ2-4
CASSLGGDTEAFF,TGTGCCAGCAGCTTAGGGGGAGACACTGAAGCTTTCTTT,TRBV9,-,-,TRBJ1-1